The sequence of this T cell receptor beta chain was determined in a study of shared clonotypes between healthy human individuals. Using immunoSEQ multiplex PCR, the repertoire was profiled, and TCRdb retains in-frame clones only, with some absent. Seen here are about 680,000 clones, approximately 73% observed once, and the top ten hold more than 1.5%. This receptor was obtained from a woman aged 25 to 45 in good health. The sample comprised memory CD4+ T cells sorted from blood. Subset meaning: CD45RA-negative fraction.

The CDR3 reads CASSATRDRGPTGELFF. The CDR3, as DNA: TGTGCCAGCAGTGCCACCCGGGACAGGGGGCCTACCGGGGAGCTGTTTTTT. The V and J genes are TRBV6-9 and TRBJ2-2, with TRBD1 identical over 12 bases. CDR3 size: 17 residues. The germline CDR1 and CDR2 sequences are MNHGY and SVAAGI. V shed 5 bases and J 5 bases; nucleotides not matched to a gene: 9.